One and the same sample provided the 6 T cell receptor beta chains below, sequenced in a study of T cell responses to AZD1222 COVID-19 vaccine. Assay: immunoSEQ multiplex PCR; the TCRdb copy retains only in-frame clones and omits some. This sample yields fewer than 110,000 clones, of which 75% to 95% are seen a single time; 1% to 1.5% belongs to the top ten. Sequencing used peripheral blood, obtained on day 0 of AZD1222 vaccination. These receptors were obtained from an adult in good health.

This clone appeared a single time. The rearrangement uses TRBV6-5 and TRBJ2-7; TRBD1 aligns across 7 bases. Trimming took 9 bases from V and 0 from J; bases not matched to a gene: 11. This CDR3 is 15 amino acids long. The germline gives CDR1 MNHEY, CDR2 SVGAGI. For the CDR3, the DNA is TGTGCCAGTTCTTCCCGGGACAGCTACTCCTACGAGCAGTACTTC. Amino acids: CASSSRDSYSYEQYF.

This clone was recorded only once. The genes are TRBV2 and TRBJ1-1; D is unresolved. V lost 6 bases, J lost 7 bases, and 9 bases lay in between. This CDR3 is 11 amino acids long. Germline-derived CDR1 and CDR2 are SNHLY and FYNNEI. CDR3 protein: CASSVDIEAFF. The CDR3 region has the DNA TGTGCCAGCAGCGTTGACATTGAAGCTTTCTTT.

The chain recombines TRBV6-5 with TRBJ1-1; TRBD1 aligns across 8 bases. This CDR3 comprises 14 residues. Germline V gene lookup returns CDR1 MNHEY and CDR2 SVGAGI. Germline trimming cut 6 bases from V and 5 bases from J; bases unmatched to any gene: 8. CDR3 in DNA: TGTGCCAGCAGCTACGACAGGGGTAGAACTGAAGCTTTCTTT. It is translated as CASSYDRGRTEAFF.

The CDR3 sequence is CASSILQGNGELFF. CDR3 bases: TGTGCCAGTAGCATACTCCAGGGTAACGGGGAGCTGTTTTTT. The gene calls are TRBV19 and TRBJ2-2; a possible D gene is TRBD1 (5 bases). Trimming cost V 6 bases and J 7 bases, with 15 bases left between them. Germline V lookup: CDR1 LNHDA, CDR2 SQIVND (reference sequence). The CDR3 loop spans 14 amino acids.

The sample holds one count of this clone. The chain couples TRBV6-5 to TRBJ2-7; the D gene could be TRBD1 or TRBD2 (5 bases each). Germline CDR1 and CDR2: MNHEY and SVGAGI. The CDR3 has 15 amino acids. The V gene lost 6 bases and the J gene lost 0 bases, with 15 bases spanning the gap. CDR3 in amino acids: CASSKLGTASYEQYF. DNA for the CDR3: TGTGCCAGCAGCAAACTTGGGACCGCCTCCTACGAGCAGTACTTC.

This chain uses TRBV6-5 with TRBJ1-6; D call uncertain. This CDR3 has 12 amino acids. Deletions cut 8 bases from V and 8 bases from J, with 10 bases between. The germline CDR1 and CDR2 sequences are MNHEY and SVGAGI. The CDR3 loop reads CASRPGDSPLHF. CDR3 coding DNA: TGTGCCAGCCGGCCGGGAGATTCACCCCTCCACTTT.